This T cell receptor beta chain originates from a study of blood T cell repertoires in COVID-19. Profiling relied on immunoSEQ multiplex PCR, and the TCRdb table lists in-frame clones only, not all of them. This sample has over 75,000 clones, with approximately 78% found just once. The germline gives CDR1 LGHDT, CDR2 YNNKEL (reference sequence). The CDR3 is made up of 14 amino acids. Trimming took off 1 base at V and 4 bases at J, with 10 bases between the two ends. Input material: peripheral blood. This rearrangement joins TRBV3-1 (or the pseudogene TRBV3-2) to TRBJ1-1; tentatively, D is TRBD1 (5 bases). This receptor was identified in a woman aged 80 or over with acute or convalescent COVID-19. In DNA, the CDR3 is TGTGCCAGCAGCCAAGCAGGGATTGGCACTGAAGCTTTCTTT. Translation: CASSQAGIGTEAFF.